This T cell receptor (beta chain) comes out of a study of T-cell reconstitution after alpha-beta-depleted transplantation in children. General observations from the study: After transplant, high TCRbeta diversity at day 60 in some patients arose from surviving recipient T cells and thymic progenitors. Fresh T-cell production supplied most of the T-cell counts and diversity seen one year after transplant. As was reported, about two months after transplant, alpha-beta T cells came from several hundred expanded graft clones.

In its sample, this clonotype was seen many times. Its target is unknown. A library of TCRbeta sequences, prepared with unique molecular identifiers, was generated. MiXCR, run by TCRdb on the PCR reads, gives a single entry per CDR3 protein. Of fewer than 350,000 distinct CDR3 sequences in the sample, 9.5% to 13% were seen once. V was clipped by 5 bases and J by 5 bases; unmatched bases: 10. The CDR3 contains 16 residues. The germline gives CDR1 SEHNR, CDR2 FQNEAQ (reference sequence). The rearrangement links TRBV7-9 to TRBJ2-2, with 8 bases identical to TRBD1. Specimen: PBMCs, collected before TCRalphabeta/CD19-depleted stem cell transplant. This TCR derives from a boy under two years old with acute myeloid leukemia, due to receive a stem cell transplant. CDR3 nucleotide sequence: TGTGCCAGCAGCGTCAGGGGGCGGTTGGAAACCGGGGAGCTGTTTTTT. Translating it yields CASSVRGRLETGELFF.